This T cell receptor (beta chain) stems from a study of Ad26.COV2.S vaccination and SARS-CoV-2 variants. Overall study context: Once or twice, 56 days apart, Ad26.COV2.S was delivered intramuscularly.

The CDR3 consists of 11 residues. CDR1 is GTSNPN, CDR2 SVGIG, per germline (reference sequence). Trimming took off 6 bases at V and 2 bases at J, with 7 bases between the two ends. Whole-study results and caveats: The TCR-based breadth and depth measures might underestimate overall T cell responses.

Worth noting for this clone: The antigen remains undetermined.

Profiled with immunoSEQ multiplex PCR; TCRdb holds only in-frame clones, not every one. Altogether 430,000 or so clones are present, 80% to 95% being singletons, with the ten largest covering 12%. Treatment denoted: 15 to 20 received Ad26.COV2.S at low or high dose, single or two shots; roughly five received placebo; per-sample allocation not given. Each sample was drawn 63 days after the first injection (of vaccine or placebo). A Boston donor was an adult aged 18-55 years. The chain carries TRBV30 and TRBJ2-5; no reliable D call. The sequenced sample was peripheral blood, obtained in a trial of Ad26.COV2.S vaccine versus placebo. The TCR originated in a person aged 18-65 years who received the Ad26.COV2.S COVID-19 vaccine or a placebo. The CDR3 DNA reads as TGTGCCTGTCGGTTACAAGAGACCCAGTACTTC. This sequence encodes CACRLQETQYF.